The source of this T cell receptor (beta chain) is a study of blood T cell repertoires in COVID-19. In the study overall: T cells, B-cell-depleted T cells, or PBMCs supplied cDNA or gDNA.

TCRdb keeps only in-frame clones here, not all; method: immunoSEQ multiplex PCR. The sample yields a few hundred thousand clones, around 90% seen once. Trimming removed 2 bases at V and 2 bases at J, with 10 bases between. The CDR3 is 15 amino acids. CDR1 and CDR2 from the germline V gene are SGHAT and FQNNGV. The sequencing sample was made of peripheral blood. J is TRBJ2-1 and V is TRBV11-2; possibly TRBD2 for D (5 bases). This sequence was found in a woman aged 45-65 years with COVID-19, enrolled during active disease. CDR3 nucleotides: TGTGCCAGCAGCTTATCCGCTAGCCCCTACAATGAGCAGTTCTTC. Its translation: CASSLSASPYNEQFF.